The 3 T cell receptor beta chains reported below all come from one sample, sequenced in a study of human T cells and chemical hapten exposure. Time point given: patch test 1, 2 weeks after DPC sensitization. Treatment: therapeutic diphenylcyclopropenone sensitization with weekly scalp DPC. Total RNA came from unfractionated whole blood. TCRdb redid the calling of the RACE reads with MiXCR, one entry per CDR3 protein. The table lists about 37,000 distinct CDR3 sequences, roughly 6.4% of them singletons. The source material was whole blood, sampled in connection with sensitization to the hapten diphenylcyclopropenone (DPC). The receptors here all came from a woman aged 30 to 39 with alopecia areata. Some clones in this sample may be carry-over from other donors' samples.

This clonotype showed up many times. V is TRBV3-1 and J is TRBJ2-3, with 12 bases fitting TRBD2. The CDR3 is 16 residues long. Germline V gene lookup returns CDR1 LGHDT and CDR2 YNNKEL (reference sequence). V shed 0 bases and J 6 bases; nucleotides not matched to a gene: 4. CDR3 amino acids: CASSQDLTSGGDTQYF. The CDR3 DNA follows: TGTGCCAGCAGCCAAGATCTGACTAGCGGGGGCGATACGCAGTATTTT.

This clonotype was seen many times. The genes are TRBV5-1 and TRBJ2-7, with 10 bases aligning to TRBD1. J was trimmed by 2 bases and V by 4 bases; bases with no gene match: 6. CDR1 is SGHRS, CDR2 YFSETQ, per germline. This CDR3 has 15 residues. Here the CDR3 DNA reads TGCGCCAGCAGCACCGTGGGGACAGGGGCCTACGAGCAGTACTTC. Translated, it gives CASSTVGTGAYEQYF.

This clonotype has ten or more counts. This chain links TRBV20-1 with TRBJ2-1; 11 bases are shared with TRBD2. The CDR3 runs to 16 residues. Germline CDR1 reads DFQATT; CDR2 reads SNEGSKA (reference sequence). The junction had 4 bases not matched to a gene; V was cut back by 3 bases and J by 0 bases. CDR3 bases: TGCAGTGCTAGGGCGACTAGCGGGGACTCCTACAATGAGCAGTTCTTC. It codes for CSARATSGDSYNEQFF.